These T cell receptor beta chains were read from a single sample in a study of blood T cell repertoires in COVID-19. Here immunoSEQ multiplex PCR was the method, and the copy in TCRdb shows in-frame clones only, minus some. The sample consists of approximately 92,000 clones, around nine tenths of them appearing once. What was sequenced was peripheral blood. All receptors derive from a woman aged 55-69 years with COVID-19, enrolled during active disease. The CDR3 runs from the conserved cysteine through the conserved F or W. A D gene is named only where the DNA matches it firmly. Not all rows give a size; the values are once, few, many and, for expanded clones, a class.

v_gene,abundance,d_gene,j_gene,CDR3nt,CDR3aa
TRBV18,once,TRBD1,TRBJ1-5,TGTGCCAGCTCACCAACCGGGACAGGGGATCAGCCCCAGCATTTT,CASSPTGTGDQPQHF
TRBV5-1,NA,TRBD1,TRBJ1-3,TGCGCCAGCAGCTGGGGTCCCGGACAGGGCGGGGGAAACACCATATATTTT,CASSWGPGQGGGNTIYF
TRBV6-5,NA,NA,TRBJ1-6,TGTGCCAGCAAACTCAGGGTTGAGACCGCACCCCTCCACTTT,CASKLRVETAPLHF
TRBV18,NA,TRBD1,TRBJ2-3,TGTGCCAGCTCACCACAGTCAGTCAACAGGGGGCTAGATACGCAGTATTTT,CASSPQSVNRGLDTQYF
TRBV7-2,once,NA,TRBJ2-7,TGTGCCAGCAGCTTGCGGACACCCTCCTACGAGCAGTACTTC,CASSLRTPSYEQYF
TRBV5-1,NA,TRBD2,TRBJ2-5,TGCGCCAGCAGCTTGATGGGACTATCATATGAGACCCAGTACTTC,CASSLMGLSYETQYF
TRBV5-1,NA,NA,TRBJ1-5,TGCGCCAGCAGCTTGGACACCAATAGCAATCAGCCCCAGCATTTT,CASSLDTNSNQPQHF
TRBV11-1,NA,TRBD1,TRBJ2-5,TGTGCCAGCAGCCCTACGACAGGGGACATTAAAGAGACCCAGTACTTC,CASSPTTGDIKETQYF
TRBV2,once,NA,TRBJ2-3,TGTGCCAGCAGTGACAGGGGTGGTACGCAGTATTTT,CASSDRGGTQYF
TRBV5-1,NA,NA,TRBJ2-5,TGCGCCAGCGGAGCCAGGGGGACTCAAGAGACCCAGTACTTC,CASGARGTQETQYF
TRBV2,NA,NA,TRBJ2-1,TGTGCCACCGGTTCCGAAAACAATGAGCAGTTCTTC,CATGSENNEQFF
TRBV11-2,NA,TRBD2,TRBJ2-1,TGTGCCAGCAGTCTCGCGGGGGGGGCCTACAATGAGCAGTTCTTC,CASSLAGGAYNEQFF
TRBV4-1,NA,NA,TRBJ1-5,TGCGCCAGCAGCCCCCAGCGAGGGTTCTCGTTACGGCCCCAGCATTTT,CASSPQRGFSLRPQHF
TRBV5-6,NA,NA,TRBJ2-7,TGTGCCAGCGGGTTTTGGCAGCGGTACGAGCAGTACTTC,CASGFWQRYEQYF
TRBV6-1,NA,NA,TRBJ1-5,TGTGCCAGCAGTGAAGGGGCAGTACGACAGCCCCAGCATTTT,CASSEGAVRQPQHF
TRBV4-2,NA,TRBD2,TRBJ2-3,TGTGCCAGCAGCCAAGAAGAGGGTAGCGGGCGCACAGATACGCAGTATTTT,CASSQEEGSGRTDTQYF
TRBV7-9,NA,NA,TRBJ1-2,TGTGCCAGCAGCTTATACTCTGGGCAAGGTGGCTACACCTTC,CASSLYSGQGGYTF
TRBV15,once,NA,TRBJ2-7,TGTGCCACCAGCACGGAGTTCGGCTACGAGCAGTACTTC,CATSTEFGYEQYF
TRBV11-2,NA,NA,TRBJ2-1,TGTGCCAGCAGCTTAGCAGGGGCGTCCTACAATGAGCAGTTCTTC,CASSLAGASYNEQFF
TRBV12-2,NA,NA,TRBJ1-3,NA,CASRLVGTGSSGNTIYF
TRBV13,NA,NA,TRBJ1-5,TGTGCCAGCAGCCTTTATTCCAGGGGACGCAATCAGCCCCAGCATTTT,CASSLYSRGRNQPQHF
TRBV20-1,NA,TRBD1,TRBJ1-1,TGCAGTGCTAGGGCAGGGGGATCGGCTTTCTTT,CSARAGGSAFF
TRBV11-2,few,NA,TRBJ2-1,TGTGCCAGCAGCTTAGACACCACCGGATGGAGTGAGCAGTTCTTC,CASSLDTTGWSEQFF